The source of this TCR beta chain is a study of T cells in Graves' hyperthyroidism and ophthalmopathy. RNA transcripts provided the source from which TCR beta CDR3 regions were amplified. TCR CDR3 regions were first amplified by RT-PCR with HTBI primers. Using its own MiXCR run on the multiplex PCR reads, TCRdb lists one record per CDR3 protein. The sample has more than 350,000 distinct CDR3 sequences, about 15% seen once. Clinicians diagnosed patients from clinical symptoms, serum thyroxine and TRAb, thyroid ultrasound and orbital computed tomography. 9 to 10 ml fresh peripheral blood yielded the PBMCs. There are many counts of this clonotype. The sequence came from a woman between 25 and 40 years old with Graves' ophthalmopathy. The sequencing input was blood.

CDR3 sequence reads: CASSQGNYQETQYF. CDR3 sequence (DNA): TGCGCCAGCAGCCAAGGGAACTACCAAGAGACCCAGTACTTC. The chain is built from TRBV4-1 and TRBJ2-5; D remains unclear. This CDR3 is built from 14 residues. V was clipped by 1 base and J by 0 bases, with 6 bases between them. CDR1 and CDR2 (germline): MGHRA, YSYEKL.